The 13 T cell receptor beta chains listed next were all sequenced from one sample in a study of T cell repertoires in cytomegalovirus infection. TCRdb re-called the reads with MiXCR, one entry per CDR3 protein. This table holds approximately 630,000 distinct CDR3 sequences, 20% to 30% found once. The sequenced material came from CD8+ T cells from PBMCs. The receptors stem from a human donor in good health (CMV status not recorded). Some clones in this sample may be carry-over from other donors' samples.

This clonotype was seen at least ten times. The V gene is TRBV6-2 or TRBV6-3, the J gene TRBJ2-1; TRBD2 matches 8 bases. V lost 6 bases, J lost 8 bases, and 9 bases stayed unmatched. Germline assignment: CDR1 MNHEY and CDR2 SVGEGT. The CDR3 has 14 residues. This CDR3 is CASSPSGGADEQFF. The CDR3 DNA sequence: TGTGCCAGCAGCCCTTCCGGGGGGGCCGATGAGCAGTTCTTC.

This clonotype has more than one count but fewer than ten. The chain couples TRBV20-1 to TRBJ1-2; D unclear. Germline V gene data show CDR1 as DFQATT and CDR2 as SNEGSKA (reference sequence). V gave up 5 bases and J gave up 4 bases, with 8 bases separating them. CDR3 length: 11 residues. This CDR3 reads CSAGTAYGYTF. In DNA, the CDR3 is TGCAGTGCTGGTACCGCCTATGGCTACACCTTC.

This clonotype was seen at least ten times. DNA for the CDR3: TGTGCCAGCAGTTTCGAACCCTACAATGAGCAGTTCTTC. Translating it yields CASSFEPYNEQFF. J is TRBJ2-1 and V is TRBV27; D unresolved. The V gene lost 3 bases and the J gene lost 2 bases, with 5 bases spanning the gap. The germline gives CDR1 MNHEY, CDR2 SMNVEV (reference sequence). The CDR3 has 13 residues.

This clonotype has a count of ten or more. Here the CDR3 reads CASGFGLADHPTYEQYF. The CDR3 DNA reads TGTGCTAGTGGTTTTGGACTAGCGGATCACCCAACCTACGAGCAGTACTTC. This sequence joins TRBV12-5 and TRBJ2-7; 10 bases fit TRBD2. Per the germline V gene, CDR1 is LGHNT and CDR2 is FRNRAP. The V and J ends lost 3 bases and 2 bases, in that order; junction bases with no gene match: 10. This CDR3 is built from 17 residues.

There are a few counts of this clonotype. This CDR3 is CASSSGTSGEYQETQYF. CDR3 nucleotide sequence: TGTGCCAGCAGCTCAGGGACTAGCGGGGAGTACCAAGAGACCCAGTACTTC. V and J are TRBV11-3 and TRBJ2-5; TRBD2 matches at 13 bases. CDR3 length: 17 residues. Germline V gives CDR1 SGHNT, CDR2 YENEEA. J was trimmed by 0 bases and V by 4 bases; bases with no gene match: 5.

This rearrangement joins TRBV7-9 to TRBJ1-1; D not certain. Trimming took off 5 bases at V and 5 bases at J, with 18 bases between the two ends. The CDR3 consists of 15 residues. Germline V gives CDR1 SEHNR, CDR2 FQNEAQ (reference sequence). CDR3: CASSQVVGASTEAFF. In DNA form, the CDR3 reads TGTGCCAGCAGCCAGGTGGTAGGCGCGAGTACTGAAGCTTTCTTT. The entire variable domain, with the rest obtained from reference TRBV7-9 and TRBJ1-1, is as follows: DTGVSQNPRHKITKRGQNVTFRCDPISEHNRLYWYRQTLGQGPEFLTYFQNEAQLEKSRLLSDRFSAERPKGSFSTLEIQRTEQGDSAMYLCASSQVVGASTEAFFGQGTRLTVV.

This chain connects TRBV6-6 to TRBJ2-5; 7 bases map to TRBD1. V trimming: 2 bases; J trimming: 3 bases; junction bases outside the gene matches: 6. The CDR3 has 15 residues. Looked up from germline, CDR1 is MNHNY and CDR2 is SVGAGI (reference sequence). CDR3 loop: CASSYRFDREETQYF. The CDR3 coding sequence is TGTGCCAGCAGTTACAGGTTTGACAGGGAAGAGACCCAGTACTTC.

This clonotype was found many times. The chain links TRBV7-9 to TRBJ2-2, with a weak D call TRBD1 (5 bases). CDR1 and CDR2 (germline): SEHNR, FQNEAQ (reference sequence). This CDR3 comprises 15 residues. Trimming pared 3 bases from V and 1 base from J, leaving 9 bases between. The CDR3 DNA sequence: TGTGCCAGCAGCTTCCGGACACGGAACACCGGGGAGCTGTTTTTT. It encodes CASSFRTRNTGELFF.

The CDR3 sequence is CASRTERGYTF. The CDR3 nucleotides read TGTGCCAGCAGGACCGAGCGGGGCTACACCTTC. This chain connects TRBV2 to TRBJ1-2, with unresolved D. The CDR3 has 11 residues. In germline, CDR1 is SNHLY, CDR2 FYNNEI. V was pared by 6 bases and J by 8 bases, with 10 bases between. The full variable domain, completed using reference TRBV2 and TRBJ1-2, is EPEVTQTPSHQVTQMGQEVILRCVPISNHLYFYWYRQILGQKVEFLVSFYNNEISEKSEIFDDQFSVERPDGSNFTLKIRSTKLEDSAMYFCASRTERGYTFGSGTRLTVV.

This clonotype was recorded many times. The CDR3 DNA reads as TGCGCCAGCAGCCCCCTGGGATCTTTGGGCTCCTATAATTCACCCCTCCACTTT. It specifies CASSPLGSLGSYNSPLHF. This chain uses TRBV4-1 with TRBJ1-6; D remains ambiguous. The CDR3 is 18 amino acids. Germline CDR1 reads MGHRA; CDR2 reads YSYEKL. Trimming removed 4 bases at V and 0 bases at J, with 16 bases between.

In its sample, this clonotype was seen many times. The chain couples TRBV28 to TRBJ2-3; 7 nucleotides line up with TRBD2. The germline gives CDR1 MDHEN, CDR2 SYDVKM. V lost 3 bases to trimming and J lost 8 bases; unmatched junction nucleotides: 20. The CDR3 loop spans 18 amino acids. The CDR3 here is CASSFLLSGQSLTATQYF. The CDR3 region has the DNA TGTGCCAGCAGTTTCCTGCTTAGCGGGCAAAGTTTAACGGCTACGCAGTATTTT.

The chain carries TRBV29-1 and TRBJ2-7; D possibly corresponds to TRBD2 (5 bases). Germline assignment: CDR1 SQVTM and CDR2 ANQGSEA. The CDR3 covers 11 residues. The V end was cut by 7 bases, the J end by 6 bases, with 13 bases between. The chain's CDR3 is CSALDLGEQYF. The CDR3 region has the DNA TGCAGCGCTTTGGACTTGGGCGAGCAGTACTTC.

The chain links TRBV7-9 to TRBJ2-7; possibly TRBD1 for D (6 bases). The germline CDR1 and CDR2 sequences are SEHNR and FQNEAQ (reference sequence). The V gene lost 8 bases and the J gene lost 2 bases, with 13 bases spanning the gap. This CDR3 is 13 amino acids long. The CDR3: CASLGAPTYEQYF. The CDR3 DNA follows: TGTGCCAGCCTGGGGGCGCCGACCTACGAGCAGTACTTC.